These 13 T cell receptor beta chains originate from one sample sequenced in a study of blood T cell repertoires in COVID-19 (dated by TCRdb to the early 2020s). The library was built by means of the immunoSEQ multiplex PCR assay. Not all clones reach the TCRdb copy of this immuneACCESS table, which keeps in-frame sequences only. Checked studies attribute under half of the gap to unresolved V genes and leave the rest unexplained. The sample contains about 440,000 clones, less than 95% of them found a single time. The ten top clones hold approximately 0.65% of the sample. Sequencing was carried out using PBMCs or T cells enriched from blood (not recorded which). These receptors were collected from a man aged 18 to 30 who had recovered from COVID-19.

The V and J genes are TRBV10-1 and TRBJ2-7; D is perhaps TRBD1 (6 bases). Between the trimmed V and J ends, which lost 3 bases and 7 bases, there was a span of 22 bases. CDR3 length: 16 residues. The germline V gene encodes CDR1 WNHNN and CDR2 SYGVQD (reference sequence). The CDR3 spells CASSDSTRQATGEQYF. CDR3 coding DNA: TGCGCCAGCAGTGACTCCACCCGACAGGCCACGGGGGAGCAGTACTTC.

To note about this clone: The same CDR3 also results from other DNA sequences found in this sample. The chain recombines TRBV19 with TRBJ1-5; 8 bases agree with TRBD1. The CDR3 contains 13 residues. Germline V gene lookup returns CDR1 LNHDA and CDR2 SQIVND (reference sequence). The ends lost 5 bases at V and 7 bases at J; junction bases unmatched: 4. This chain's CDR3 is CASSGQGGQPQHF. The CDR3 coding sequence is TGTGCCAGTAGTGGACAGGGTGGCCAGCCCCAGCATTTT. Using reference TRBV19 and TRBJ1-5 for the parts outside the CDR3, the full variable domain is DGGITQSPKYLFRKEGQNVTLSCEQNLNHDAMYWYRQDPGQGLRLIYYSQIVNDFQKGDIAEGYSVSREKKESFPLTVTSAQKNPTAFYLCASSGQGGQPQHFGDGTRLSIL.

The CDR3 region is CASSGSGTGLVGNGYTF. CDR3 nucleotides: TGCGCCAGCAGCGGCTCCGGGACAGGGTTAGTTGGGAATGGCTACACCTTC. The chain has TRBV5-1 and TRBJ1-2, with 9 positions matching TRBD1. This CDR3 is 17 amino acids long. Germline V gene data show CDR1 as SGHRS and CDR2 as YFSETQ. J gave up 6 bases and V 4 bases, and 16 bases lay outside the gene matches.

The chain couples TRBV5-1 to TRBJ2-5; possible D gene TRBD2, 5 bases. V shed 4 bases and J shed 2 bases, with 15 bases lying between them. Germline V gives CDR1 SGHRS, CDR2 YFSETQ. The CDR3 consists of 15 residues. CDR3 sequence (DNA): TGCGCCAGCAGCAGCCCGTCAGGCGGGCAAGAGACCCAGTACTTC. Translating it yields CASSSPSGGQETQYF.

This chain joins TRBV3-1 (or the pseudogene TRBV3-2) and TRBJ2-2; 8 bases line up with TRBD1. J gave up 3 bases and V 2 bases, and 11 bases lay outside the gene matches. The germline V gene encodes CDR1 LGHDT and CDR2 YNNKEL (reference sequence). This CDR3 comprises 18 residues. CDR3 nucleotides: TGTGCCAGCAGCCAATTCGCAGGGGGCAGGAGTTACACCGGGGAGCTGTTTTTT. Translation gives CASSQFAGGRSYTGELFF.

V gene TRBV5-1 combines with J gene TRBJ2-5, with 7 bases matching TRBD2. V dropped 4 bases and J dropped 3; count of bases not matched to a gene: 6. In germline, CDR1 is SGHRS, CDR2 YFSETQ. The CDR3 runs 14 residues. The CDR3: CASSPGTNKETQYF. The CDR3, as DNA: TGCGCCAGCAGCCCCGGGACTAACAAAGAGACCCAGTACTTC.

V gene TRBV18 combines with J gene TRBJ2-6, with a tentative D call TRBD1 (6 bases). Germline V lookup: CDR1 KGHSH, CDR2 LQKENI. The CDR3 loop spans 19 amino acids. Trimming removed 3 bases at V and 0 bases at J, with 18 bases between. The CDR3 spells CASSPATGPFSSGANVLTF. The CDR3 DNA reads TGTGCCAGCTCACCTGCCACAGGGCCGTTTAGCTCTGGGGCCAACGTCCTGACTTTC. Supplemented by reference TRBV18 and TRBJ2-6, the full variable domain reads NAGVMQNPRHLVRRRGQEARLRCSPMKGHSHVYWYRQLPEEGLKFMVYLQKENIIDESGMPKERFSAEFPKEGPSILRIQQVVRGDSAAYFCASSPATGPFSSGANVLTFGAGSRLTVL.

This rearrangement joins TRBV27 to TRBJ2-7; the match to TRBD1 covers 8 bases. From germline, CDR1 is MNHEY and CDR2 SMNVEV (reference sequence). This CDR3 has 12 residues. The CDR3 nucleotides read TGTACCGCGGGACAGGTCTTCTACGAGCAGTACTTC. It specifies CTAGQVFYEQYF.

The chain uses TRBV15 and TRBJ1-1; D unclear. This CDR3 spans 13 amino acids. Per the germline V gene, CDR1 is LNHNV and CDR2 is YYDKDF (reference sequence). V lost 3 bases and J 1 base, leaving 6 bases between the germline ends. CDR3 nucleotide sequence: TGTGCCACCAGCAGTGGCCCGAACACTGAAGCTTTCTTT. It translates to CATSSGPNTEAFF.

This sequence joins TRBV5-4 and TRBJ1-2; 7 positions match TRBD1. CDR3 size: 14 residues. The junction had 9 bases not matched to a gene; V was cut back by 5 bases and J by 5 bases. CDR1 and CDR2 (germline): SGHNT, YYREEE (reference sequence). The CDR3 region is CASRHDRDLYGYTF. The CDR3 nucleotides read TGTGCCAGCAGACATGACAGGGACCTTTATGGCTACACCTTC.

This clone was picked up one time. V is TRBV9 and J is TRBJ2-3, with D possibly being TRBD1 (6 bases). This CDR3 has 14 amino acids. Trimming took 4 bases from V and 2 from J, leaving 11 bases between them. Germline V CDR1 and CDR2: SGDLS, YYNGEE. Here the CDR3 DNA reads TGTGCCAGCAGCTATGGACAGTCCACAGATACGCAGTATTTT. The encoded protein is CASSYGQSTDTQYF.

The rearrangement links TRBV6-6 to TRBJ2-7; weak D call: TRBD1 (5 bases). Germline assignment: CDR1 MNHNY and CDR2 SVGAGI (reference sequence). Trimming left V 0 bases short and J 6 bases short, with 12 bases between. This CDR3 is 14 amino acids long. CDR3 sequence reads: CASSYSTDTLEQYF. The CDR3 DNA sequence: TGTGCCAGCAGTTACTCGACGGACACTCTCGAGCAGTACTTC.

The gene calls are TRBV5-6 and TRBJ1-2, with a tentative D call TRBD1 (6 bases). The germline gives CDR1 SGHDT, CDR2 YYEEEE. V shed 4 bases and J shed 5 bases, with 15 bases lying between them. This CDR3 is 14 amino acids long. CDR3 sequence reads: CASSAVRGGYGYTF. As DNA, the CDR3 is TGTGCCAGCAGCGCCGTGAGGGGGGGATATGGCTACACCTTC.